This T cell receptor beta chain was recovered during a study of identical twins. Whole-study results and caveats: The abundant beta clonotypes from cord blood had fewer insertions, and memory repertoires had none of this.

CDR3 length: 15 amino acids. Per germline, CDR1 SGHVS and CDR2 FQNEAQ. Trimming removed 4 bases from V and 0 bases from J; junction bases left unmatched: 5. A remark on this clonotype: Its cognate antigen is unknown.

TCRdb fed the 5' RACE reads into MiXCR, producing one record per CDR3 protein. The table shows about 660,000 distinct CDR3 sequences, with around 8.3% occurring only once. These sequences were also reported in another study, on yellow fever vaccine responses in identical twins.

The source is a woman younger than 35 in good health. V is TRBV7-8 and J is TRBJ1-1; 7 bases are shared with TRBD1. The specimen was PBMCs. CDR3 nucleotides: TGTGCCAGCAGCTCAGAGGGACAGTTGAACACTGAAGCTTTCTTT. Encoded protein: CASSSEGQLNTEAFF.